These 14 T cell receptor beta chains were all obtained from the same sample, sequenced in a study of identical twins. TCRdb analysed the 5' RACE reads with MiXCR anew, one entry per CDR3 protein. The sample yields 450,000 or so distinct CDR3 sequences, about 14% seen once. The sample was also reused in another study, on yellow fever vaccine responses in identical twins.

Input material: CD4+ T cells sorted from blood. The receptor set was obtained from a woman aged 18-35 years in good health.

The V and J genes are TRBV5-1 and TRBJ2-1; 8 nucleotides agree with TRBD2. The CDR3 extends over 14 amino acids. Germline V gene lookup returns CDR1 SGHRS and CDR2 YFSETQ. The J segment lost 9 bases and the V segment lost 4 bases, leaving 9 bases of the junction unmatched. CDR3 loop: CASSPGLGVGEQFF. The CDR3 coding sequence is TGCGCCAGCAGCCCGGGACTAGGGGTTGGTGAGCAGTTCTTC.

CDR3 in amino acids: CASSPWTSGGRGNEQFF. Here the CDR3 DNA reads TGTGCCAGCAGCCCTTGGACTAGCGGGGGCCGTGGGAATGAGCAGTTCTTC. The genes are TRBV3-1 and TRBJ2-1, with 13 bases aligning to TRBD2. The CDR3 loop spans 17 amino acids. After removal of 4 bases from V and 7 bases from J, the junction contained 10 bases not matched to a gene. From germline, CDR1 is LGHDT and CDR2 YNNKEL (reference sequence).

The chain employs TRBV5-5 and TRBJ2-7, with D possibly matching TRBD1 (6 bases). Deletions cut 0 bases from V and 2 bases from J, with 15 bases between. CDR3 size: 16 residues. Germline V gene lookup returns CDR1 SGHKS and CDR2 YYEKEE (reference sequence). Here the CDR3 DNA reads TGTGCCAGCAGCTTGGCCGGGACACTCGACACCTACGAGCAGTACTTC. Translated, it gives CASSLAGTLDTYEQYF.

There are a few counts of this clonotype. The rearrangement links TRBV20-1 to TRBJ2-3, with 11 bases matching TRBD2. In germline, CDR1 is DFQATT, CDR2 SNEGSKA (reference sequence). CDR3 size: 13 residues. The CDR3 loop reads CSGRLAGGVPQYF. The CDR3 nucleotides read TGCAGCGGGCGGCTAGCGGGAGGAGTACCGCAGTATTTT.

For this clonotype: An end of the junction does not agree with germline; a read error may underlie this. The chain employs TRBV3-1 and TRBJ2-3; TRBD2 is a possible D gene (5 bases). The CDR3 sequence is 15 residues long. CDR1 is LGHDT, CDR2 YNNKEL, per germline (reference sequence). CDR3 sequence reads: CACSVTVGGPDTQYF. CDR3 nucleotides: TGTGCCTGCAGCGTCACGGTAGGAGGTCCAGATACGCAGTATTTT.

In nucleotides, the CDR3 is TGTGCCAGCTCACTATCACGTCCTGGCAATGAGCAGTTCTTC. Protein: CASSLSRPGNEQFF. The genes are TRBV18 and TRBJ2-1; no reliable D call. The CDR3 loop spans 14 amino acids. V was pared by 4 bases and J by 6 bases, with 13 bases between. Germline V gene sequence: CDR1 KGHSH, CDR2 LQKENI. Using reference TRBV18 and TRBJ2-1 for the parts outside the CDR3, the full variable domain is NAGVMQNPRHLVRRRGQEARLRCSPMKGHSHVYWYRQLPEEGLKFMVYLQKENIIDESGMPKERFSAEFPKEGPSILRIQQVVRGDSAAYFCASSLSRPGNEQFFGPGTRLTVL.

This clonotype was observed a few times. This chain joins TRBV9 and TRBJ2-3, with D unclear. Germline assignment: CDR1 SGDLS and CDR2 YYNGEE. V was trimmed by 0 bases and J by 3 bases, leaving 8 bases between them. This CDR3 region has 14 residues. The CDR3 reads CASSVAPKTDTQYF. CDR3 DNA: TGTGCCAGCAGCGTAGCTCCCAAGACAGATACGCAGTATTTT.

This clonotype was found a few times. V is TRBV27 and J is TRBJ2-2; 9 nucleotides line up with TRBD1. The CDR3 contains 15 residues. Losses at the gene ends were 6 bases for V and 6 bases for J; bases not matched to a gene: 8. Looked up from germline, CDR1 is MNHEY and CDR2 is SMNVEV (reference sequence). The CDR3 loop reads CASRSEQGAPGELFF. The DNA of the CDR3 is TGTGCCAGCAGATCCGAACAGGGGGCGCCCGGGGAGCTGTTTTTT.

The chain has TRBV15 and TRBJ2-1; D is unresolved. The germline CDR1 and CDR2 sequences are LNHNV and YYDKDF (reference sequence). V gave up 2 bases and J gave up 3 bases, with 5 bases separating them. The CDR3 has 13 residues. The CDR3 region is CATSRSDYNEQFF. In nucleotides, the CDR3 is TGTGCCACCAGCAGATCCGACTACAATGAGCAGTTCTTC.

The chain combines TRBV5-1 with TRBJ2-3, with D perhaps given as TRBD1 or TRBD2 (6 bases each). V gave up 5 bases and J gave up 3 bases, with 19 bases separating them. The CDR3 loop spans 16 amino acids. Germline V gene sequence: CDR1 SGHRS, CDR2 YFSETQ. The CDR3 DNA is TGCGCCAGCAGTGACGGAAGGGGGGCCGGTACAGATACGCAGTATTTT. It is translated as CASSDGRGAGTDTQYF.

The CDR3, as DNA: TGTGCCAGCAGTGAATGGGGGGGTACGCAGTATTTT. Its translation: CASSEWGGTQYF. V usage is TRBV2 and J usage is TRBJ2-3, with 7 bases aligning to TRBD2. The junction had 1 base not matched to a gene; V was cut back by 2 bases and J by 8 bases. Germline-derived CDR1 and CDR2 are SNHLY and FYNNEI. This CDR3 spans 12 amino acids.

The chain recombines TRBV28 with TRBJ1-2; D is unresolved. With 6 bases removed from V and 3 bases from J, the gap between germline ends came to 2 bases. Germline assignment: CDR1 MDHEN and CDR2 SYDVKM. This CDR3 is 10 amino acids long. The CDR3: CASSHYGYTF. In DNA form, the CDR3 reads TGTGCCAGCAGCCACTATGGCTACACCTTC.

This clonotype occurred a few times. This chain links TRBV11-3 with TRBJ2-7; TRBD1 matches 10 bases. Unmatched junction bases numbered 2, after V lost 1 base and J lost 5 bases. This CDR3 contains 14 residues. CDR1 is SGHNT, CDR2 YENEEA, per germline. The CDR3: CASSLGGTGDEQYF. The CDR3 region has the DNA TGTGCCAGCAGCTTAGGCGGGACAGGGGACGAGCAGTACTTC.

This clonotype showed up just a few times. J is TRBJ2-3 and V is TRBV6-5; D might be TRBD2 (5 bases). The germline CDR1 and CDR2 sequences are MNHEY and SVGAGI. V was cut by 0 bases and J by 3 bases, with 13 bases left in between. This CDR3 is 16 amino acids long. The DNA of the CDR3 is TGTGCCAGCAGTTACTCGATAGGGCGGGCAACAGATACGCAGTATTTT. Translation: CASSYSIGRATDTQYF.